What follows describes a single T cell receptor (beta chain). Its antigen is unidentified. This sample was taken from a study of monozygotic twins with inflammatory bowel disease. General study results and limits: Subtypes among T cells remained indistinguishable.

Using the 5' RACE reads, TCRdb records one entry per CDR3 protein without DNA. This sample contains some 440,000 distinct CDR3 sequences. Germline V CDR1 and CDR2: GTSNPN, SVGIG (reference sequence). This CDR3 spans 15 amino acids. This TCR derives from a human donor with ulcerative colitis or Crohn's disease, or a healthy co-twin of an affected twin (not recorded which). The gene calls are TRBV30 and TRBJ2-3. Sequencing was carried out using blood. CDR3 residues: CAWSRFVGSTDTQYF. Supplemented by reference TRBV30 and TRBJ2-3, the full variable domain reads SQTIHQWPATLVQPVGSPLSLECTVEGTSNPNLYWYRQAAGRGLQLLFYSVGIGQISSEVPQNLSASRPQDRQFILSSKKLLLSDSGFYLCAWSRFVGSTDTQYFGPGTRLTVL.